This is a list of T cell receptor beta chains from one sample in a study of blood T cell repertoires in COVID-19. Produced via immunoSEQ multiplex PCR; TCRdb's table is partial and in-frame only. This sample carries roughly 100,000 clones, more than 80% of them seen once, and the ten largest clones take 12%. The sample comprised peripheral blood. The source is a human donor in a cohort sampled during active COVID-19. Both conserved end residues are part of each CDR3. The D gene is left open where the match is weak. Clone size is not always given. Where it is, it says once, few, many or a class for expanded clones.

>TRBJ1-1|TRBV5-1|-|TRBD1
TGCGCCAGCACCCTCAGGGGGGCGAGCACTGAAGCTTTCTTT
CASTLRGASTEAFF
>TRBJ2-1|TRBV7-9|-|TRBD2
TGTGCCAGCAGCTTAGGAGGACTAGCTGTAGATGAGCAGTTCTTC
CASSLGGLAVDEQFF
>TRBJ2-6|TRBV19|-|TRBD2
TGTGCCAGTAGTATCGAGGGGAGGGCTGGGGCCAACGTCCTGACTTTC
CASSIEGRAGANVLTF
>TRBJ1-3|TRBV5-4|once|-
TGTGCCAGCAGCTTGGAACAGCCAAACACCATATATTTT
CASSLEQPNTIYF
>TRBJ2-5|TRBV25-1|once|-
TGTGCCAGCAGTGTCCTTTCGACCCAGTACTTC
CASSVLSTQYF
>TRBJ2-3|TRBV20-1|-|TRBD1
TGCAGTGCTAGTCCTTCGGACAGGGTCCCAGATACGCAGTATTTT
CSASPSDRVPDTQYF
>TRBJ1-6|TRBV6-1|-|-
TGTGCCAGCAGTGGAATAGGGGAGGTGGGGAATTCACCCCTCCACTTT
CASSGIGEVGNSPLHF
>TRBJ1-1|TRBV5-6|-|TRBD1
TGTGCCAGCAGTTCACAGGGGGCTAATGAAGCTTTCTTT
CASSSQGANEAFF
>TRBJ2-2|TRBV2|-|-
TGTGCCAGCAGTCCCGACAGATACACCGGGGAGCTGTTTTTT
CASSPDRYTGELFF
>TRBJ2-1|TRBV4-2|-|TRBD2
TGTGCCAGCAGCCGCTCTGGTCGGGACACCATAGCGGGGGTGACCTACAATGAGCAGTTCTTC
CASSRSGRDTIAGVTYNEQFF
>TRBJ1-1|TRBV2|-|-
TGTGCCAGCAGTGCCAGTCCCAACACTGAAGCTTTCTTT
CASSASPNTEAFF
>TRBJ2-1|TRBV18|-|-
TGTGCCAGCTCACCACGGGCAGGGGAGGGGTACAATGAGCAGTTCTTC
CASSPRAGEGYNEQFF
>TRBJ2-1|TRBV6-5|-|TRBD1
TGTGCCAGCAGGGCTGAAGGACAGGCGAGGCATGAGCAGTTCTTC
CASRAEGQARHEQFF
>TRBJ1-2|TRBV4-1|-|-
TGCGCCAGCAGCCAAGACAGAACAAACTATGGCTACACCTTC
CASSQDRTNYGYTF
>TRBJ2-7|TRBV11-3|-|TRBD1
TGTGCCAGCAGGCACCGGGACAGCTCCTACGAGCAGTACTTC
CASRHRDSSYEQYF
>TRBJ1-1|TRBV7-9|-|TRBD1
TGTGCCAGCAGCCCCACCCGGACAGGAAACACTGAAGCTTTCTTT
CASSPTRTGNTEAFF
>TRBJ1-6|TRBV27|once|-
TGTGCCAGCAGTCTCGGGGGACGGAATTCACCCCTCCACTTT
CASSLGGRNSPLHF
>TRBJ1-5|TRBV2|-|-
TGTGCCAGCGGCTTAGGGGTCGGGTCGCAGCCCCAGCATTTT
CASGLGVGSQPQHF
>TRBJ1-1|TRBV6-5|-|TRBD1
TGTGCCAGCAGTACCCACGGACAGGGTGCTGAAGCTTTCTTT
CASSTHGQGAEAFF
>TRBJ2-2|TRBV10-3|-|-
TGTGCCATCAGTGTTCGCGACTACACCGGGGAGCTGTTTTTT
CAISVRDYTGELFF
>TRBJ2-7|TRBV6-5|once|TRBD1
TGTGCCAGCAGTTACGGTCCCAGGGGGTCCGAGCAGTACTTC
CASSYGPRGSEQYF
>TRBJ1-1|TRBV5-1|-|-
TGCGCCAGCAGCTTGGAGGACAGTATGGCTTTCTTT
CASSLEDSMAFF